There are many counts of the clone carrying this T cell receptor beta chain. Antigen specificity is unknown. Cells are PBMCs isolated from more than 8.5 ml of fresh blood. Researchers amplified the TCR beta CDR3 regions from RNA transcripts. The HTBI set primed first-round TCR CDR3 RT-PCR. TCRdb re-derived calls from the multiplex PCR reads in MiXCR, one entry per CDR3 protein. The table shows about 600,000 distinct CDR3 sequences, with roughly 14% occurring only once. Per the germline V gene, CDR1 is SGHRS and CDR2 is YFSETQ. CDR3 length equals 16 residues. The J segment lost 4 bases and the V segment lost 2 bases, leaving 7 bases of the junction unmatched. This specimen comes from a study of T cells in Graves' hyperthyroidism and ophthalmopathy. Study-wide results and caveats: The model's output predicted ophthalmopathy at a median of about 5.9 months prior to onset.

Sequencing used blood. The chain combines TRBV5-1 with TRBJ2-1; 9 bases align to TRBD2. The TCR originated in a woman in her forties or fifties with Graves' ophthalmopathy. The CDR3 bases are TGCGCCAGCAGCTTCGGCTCTAGCGGGGCTTACAATGAGCAGTTCTTC. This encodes CASSFGSSGAYNEQFF.